Sequencing of this T cell receptor (beta chain) was carried out in a study of OX40 agonist ivuxolimab in advanced cancers. The table came from immunoSEQ multiplex PCR; TCRdb's copy has only in-frame clones and leaves some out. The table has tens of thousands of clones, about 90% seen once; the top ten hold roughly 7.8%. Broader study findings: Antigen specificity was not determined for the expanded peripheral T cells.

The CDR3 consists of 13 residues. Germline values: CDR1 SGHAT, CDR2 FQNNGV. V was shortened by 1 base and J by 4 bases, with 7 bases between the two germline ends. About this clone itself: The antigen is unknown.

This rearrangement joins TRBV11-2 to TRBJ1-1, with D unclear. This sample comprised CD4+ or CD8+ T cells sorted from blood, obtained in a trial of the OX40 agonist ivuxolimab. This TCR was sampled from an adult with an advanced solid tumor such as melanoma, head and neck, liver or kidney cancer. CDR3 region: CASSLAGPTEAFF. CDR3 in DNA: TGTGCCAGCAGCTTAGCCGGGCCCACTGAAGCTTTCTTT.